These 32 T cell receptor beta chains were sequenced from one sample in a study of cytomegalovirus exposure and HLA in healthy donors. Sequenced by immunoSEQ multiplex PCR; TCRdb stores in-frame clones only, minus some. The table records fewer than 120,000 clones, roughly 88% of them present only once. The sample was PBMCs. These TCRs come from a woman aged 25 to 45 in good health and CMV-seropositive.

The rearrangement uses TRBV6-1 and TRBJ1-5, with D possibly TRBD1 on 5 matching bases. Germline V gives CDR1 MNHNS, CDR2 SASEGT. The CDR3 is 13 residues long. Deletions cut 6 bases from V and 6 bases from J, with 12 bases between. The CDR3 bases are TGTGCCAGCAGGGCCAGCGGGGGTCAGCCCCAGCATTTT. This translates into CASRASGGQPQHF.

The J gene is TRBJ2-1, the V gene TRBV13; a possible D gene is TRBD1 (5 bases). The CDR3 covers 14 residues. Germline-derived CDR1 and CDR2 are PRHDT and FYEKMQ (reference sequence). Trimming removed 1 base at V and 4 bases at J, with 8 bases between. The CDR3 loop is CASSLARQYNEQFF. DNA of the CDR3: TGTGCCAGCAGCTTAGCCCGACAGTACAATGAGCAGTTCTTC.

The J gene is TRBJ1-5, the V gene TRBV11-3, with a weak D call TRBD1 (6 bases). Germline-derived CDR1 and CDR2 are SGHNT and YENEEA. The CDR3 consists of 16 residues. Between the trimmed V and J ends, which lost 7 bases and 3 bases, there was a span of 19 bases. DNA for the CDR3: TGTGCCAGCAACCCCGCCCAAAGGGGACACAATCAGCCCCAGCATTTT. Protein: CASNPAQRGHNQPQHF.

The chain's CDR3 is CASSLSTTGVFYGYTF. CDR3 DNA: TGTGCCAGCAGTTTATCTACGACAGGAGTCTTCTATGGCTACACCTTC. V gene TRBV27 combines with J gene TRBJ1-2, with D perhaps matching TRBD1 (6 bases). In germline, CDR1 is MNHEY, CDR2 SMNVEV (reference sequence). The CDR3 spans 16 residues. V shed 0 bases and J shed 4 bases, with 15 bases lying between them.

Written as DNA, the CDR3 is TGTGCCTGGACCCTAGGGGGAACTCACTACGAGCAGTACTTC. Translation gives CAWTLGGTHYEQYF. The chain links TRBV30 to TRBJ2-7, with D possibly being TRBD1 (6 bases). The germline gives CDR1 GTSNPN, CDR2 SVGIG (reference sequence). V was shortened by 4 bases and J by 3 bases, with 16 bases between the two germline ends. The CDR3 has 14 amino acids.

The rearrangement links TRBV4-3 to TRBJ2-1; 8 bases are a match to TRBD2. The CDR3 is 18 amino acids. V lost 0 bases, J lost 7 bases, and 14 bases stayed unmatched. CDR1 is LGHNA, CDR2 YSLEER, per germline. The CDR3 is CASSQDLTPGLVGNEQFF. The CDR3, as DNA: TGCGCCAGCAGCCAAGATCTAACCCCGGGACTAGTTGGTAATGAGCAGTTCTTC.

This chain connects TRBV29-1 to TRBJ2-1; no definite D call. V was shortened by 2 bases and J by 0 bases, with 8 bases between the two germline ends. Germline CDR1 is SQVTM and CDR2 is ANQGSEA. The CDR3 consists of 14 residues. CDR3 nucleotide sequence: TGCAGCGTTGAAATGCGGAGCTCCTACAATGAGCAGTTCTTC. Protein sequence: CSVEMRSSYNEQFF.

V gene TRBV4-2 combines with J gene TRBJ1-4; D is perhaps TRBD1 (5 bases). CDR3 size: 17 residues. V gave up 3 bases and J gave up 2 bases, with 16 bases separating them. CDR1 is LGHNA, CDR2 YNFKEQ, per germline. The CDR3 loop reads CASSHTNGGFTNEKLFF. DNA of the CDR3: TGTGCCAGCAGCCACACAAACGGGGGGTTCACTAATGAAAAACTGTTTTTT.

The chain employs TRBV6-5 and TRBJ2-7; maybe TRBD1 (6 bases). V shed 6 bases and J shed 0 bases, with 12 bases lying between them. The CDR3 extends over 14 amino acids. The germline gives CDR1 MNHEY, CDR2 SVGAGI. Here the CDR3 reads CASRDRFSSYEQYF. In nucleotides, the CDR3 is TGTGCCAGCAGAGACAGGTTTTCCTCCTACGAGCAGTACTTC.

This chain's CDR3 is CASSVGGQGASYYGYTF. The CDR3 DNA reads TGTGCCAGCAGCGTAGGGGGACAGGGGGCGTCGTACTATGGCTACACCTTC. The chain has TRBV9 and TRBJ1-2; the match to TRBD1 covers 12 bases. The CDR3 loop spans 17 amino acids. The germline CDR1 and CDR2 sequences are SGDLS and YYNGEE. Germline trimming cut 0 bases from V and 3 bases from J; bases unmatched to any gene: 6.

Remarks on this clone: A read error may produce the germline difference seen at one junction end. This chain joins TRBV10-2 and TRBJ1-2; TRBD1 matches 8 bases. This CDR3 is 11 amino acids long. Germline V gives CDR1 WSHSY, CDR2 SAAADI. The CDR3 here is CASSDRQGPAF. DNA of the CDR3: TGCGCCAGCAGTGACAGACAGGGGCCCGCCTTC.

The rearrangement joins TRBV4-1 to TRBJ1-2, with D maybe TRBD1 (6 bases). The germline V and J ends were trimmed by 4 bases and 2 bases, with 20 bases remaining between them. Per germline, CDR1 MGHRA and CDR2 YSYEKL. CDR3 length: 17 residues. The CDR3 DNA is TGCGCCAGCAGCCGAGAACAGGGAAAAGGGTACAACTATGGCTACACCTTC. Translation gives CASSREQGKGYNYGYTF.

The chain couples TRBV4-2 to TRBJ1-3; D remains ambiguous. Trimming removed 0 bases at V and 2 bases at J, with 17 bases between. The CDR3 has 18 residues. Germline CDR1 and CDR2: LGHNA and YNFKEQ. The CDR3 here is CASSQEKWATGTGNTIYF. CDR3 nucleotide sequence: TGTGCCAGCAGCCAAGAGAAATGGGCCACGGGAACTGGAAACACCATATATTTT.

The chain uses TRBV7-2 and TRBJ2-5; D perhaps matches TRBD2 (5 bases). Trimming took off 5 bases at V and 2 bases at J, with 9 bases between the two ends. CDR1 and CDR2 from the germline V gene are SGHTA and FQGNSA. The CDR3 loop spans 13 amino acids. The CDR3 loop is CASSRGIQETQYF. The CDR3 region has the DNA TGTGCCAGCAGCCGAGGGATACAAGAGACCCAGTACTTC.

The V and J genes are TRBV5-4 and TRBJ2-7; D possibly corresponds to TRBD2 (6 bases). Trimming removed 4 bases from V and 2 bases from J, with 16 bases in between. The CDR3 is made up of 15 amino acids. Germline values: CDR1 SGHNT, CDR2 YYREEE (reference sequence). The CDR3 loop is CASSPSGRGAYEQYF. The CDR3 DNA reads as TGTGCCAGCAGCCCAAGTGGGCGGGGAGCCTACGAGCAGTACTTC.

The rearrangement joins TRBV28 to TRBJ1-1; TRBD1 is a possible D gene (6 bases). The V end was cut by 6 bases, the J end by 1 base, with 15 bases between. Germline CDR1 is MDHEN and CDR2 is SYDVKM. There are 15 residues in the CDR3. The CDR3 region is CASSFQGQRNTEAFF. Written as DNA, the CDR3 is TGTGCCAGCAGCTTCCAAGGACAGAGGAACACTGAAGCTTTCTTT.

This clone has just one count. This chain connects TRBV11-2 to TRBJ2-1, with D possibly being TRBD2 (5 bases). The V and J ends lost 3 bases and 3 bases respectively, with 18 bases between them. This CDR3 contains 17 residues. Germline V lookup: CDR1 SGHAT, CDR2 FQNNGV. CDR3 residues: CASSLDREPLFYNEQFF. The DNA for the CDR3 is TGTGCCAGCAGCTTGGATAGGGAGCCTCTTTTCTACAATGAGCAGTTCTTC.

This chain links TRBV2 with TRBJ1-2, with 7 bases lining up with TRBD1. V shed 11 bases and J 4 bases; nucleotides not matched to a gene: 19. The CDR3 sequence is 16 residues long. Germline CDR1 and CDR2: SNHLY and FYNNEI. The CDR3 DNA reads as TGTGCCGGCCAAGCTCGGGGAAGGGGGCAGGGCTATGGCTACACCTTC. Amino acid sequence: CAGQARGRGQGYGYTF.

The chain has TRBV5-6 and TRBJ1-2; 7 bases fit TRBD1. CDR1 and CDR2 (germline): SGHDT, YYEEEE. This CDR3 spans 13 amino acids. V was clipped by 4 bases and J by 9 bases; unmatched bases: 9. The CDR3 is CASSKTGFRSYTF. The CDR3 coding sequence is TGTGCCAGCAGCAAGACAGGGTTTAGGAGCTACACCTTC.

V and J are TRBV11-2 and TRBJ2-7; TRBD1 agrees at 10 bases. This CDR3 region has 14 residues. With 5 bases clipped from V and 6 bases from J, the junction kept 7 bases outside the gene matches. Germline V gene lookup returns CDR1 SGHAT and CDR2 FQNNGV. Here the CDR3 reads CASSPRQGAPEQYF. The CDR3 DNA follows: TGTGCCAGCAGCCCAAGACAGGGGGCGCCCGAGCAGTACTTC.

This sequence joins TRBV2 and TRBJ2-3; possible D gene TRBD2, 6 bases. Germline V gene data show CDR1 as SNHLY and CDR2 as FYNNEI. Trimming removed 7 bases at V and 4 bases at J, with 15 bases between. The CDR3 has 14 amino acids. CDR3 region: CASTYGGVADTQYF. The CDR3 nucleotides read TGTGCCAGCACTTACGGAGGGGTGGCAGATACGCAGTATTTT.

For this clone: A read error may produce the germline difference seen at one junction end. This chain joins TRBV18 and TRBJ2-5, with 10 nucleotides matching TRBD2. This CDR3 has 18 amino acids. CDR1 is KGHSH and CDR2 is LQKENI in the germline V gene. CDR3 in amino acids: CASSPLGTTAGGPGTQYF. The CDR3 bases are TGTGCCAGCTCGCCACTAGGAACCACAGCGGGGGGGCCGGGGACCCAGTACTTC.

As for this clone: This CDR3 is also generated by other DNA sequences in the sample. CDR3 coding DNA: TGCGCCAGCAGCTTGGCCGGGGGGCCCGGGGAGCTGTTTTTT. Residues: CASSLAGGPGELFF. This chain uses TRBV5-1 with TRBJ2-2; a weak D match, TRBD2 (7 bases). The CDR3 sequence is 14 residues long. V lost 0 bases, J lost 6 bases, and 9 bases lay in between. The germline CDR1 and CDR2 sequences are SGHRS and YFSETQ.

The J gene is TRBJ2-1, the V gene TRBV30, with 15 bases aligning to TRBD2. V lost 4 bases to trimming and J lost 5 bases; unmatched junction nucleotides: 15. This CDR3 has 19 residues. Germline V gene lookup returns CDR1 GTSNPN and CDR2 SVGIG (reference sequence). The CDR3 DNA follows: TGTGCCTGGAATCCAGGGAGGACTAGCGGGAGGGGCGGCCACAATGAGCAGTTCTTC. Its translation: CAWNPGRTSGRGGHNEQFF.

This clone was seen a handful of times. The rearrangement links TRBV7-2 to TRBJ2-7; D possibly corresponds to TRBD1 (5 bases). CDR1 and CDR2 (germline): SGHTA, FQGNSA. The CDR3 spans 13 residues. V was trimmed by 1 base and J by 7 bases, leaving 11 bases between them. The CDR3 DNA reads TGTGCCAGCAGCTTAGATAGGGGTCGAGAGCAGTACTTC. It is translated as CASSLDRGREQYF.

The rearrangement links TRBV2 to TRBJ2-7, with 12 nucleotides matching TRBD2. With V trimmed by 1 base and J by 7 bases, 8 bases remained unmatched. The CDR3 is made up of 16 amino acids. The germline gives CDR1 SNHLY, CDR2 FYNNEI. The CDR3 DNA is TGTGCCAGCAGTGAAGGGAGACTAGCGGGAGTTGGGGAGCAGTACTTC. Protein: CASSEGRLAGVGEQYF.

CDR3 coding DNA: TGTGCCAGCAGCTTACAGGGGTGGGAATACGAGCAGTACTTC. Translation: CASSLQGWEYEQYF. V usage is TRBV7-2 and J usage is TRBJ2-7, with TRBD1 as a possible D gene (6 bases). Germline assignment: CDR1 SGHTA and CDR2 FQGNSA. This CDR3 is built from 14 residues. V lost 2 bases to trimming and J lost 4 bases, with 12 bases between them.

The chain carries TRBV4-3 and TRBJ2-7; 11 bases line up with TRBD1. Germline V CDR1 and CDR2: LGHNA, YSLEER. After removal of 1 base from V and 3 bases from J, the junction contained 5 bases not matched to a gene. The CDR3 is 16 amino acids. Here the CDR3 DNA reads TGCGCCAGCAGCCAAGGGACCGGGACAGGGGGCTACGAGCAGTACTTC. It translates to CASSQGTGTGGYEQYF.

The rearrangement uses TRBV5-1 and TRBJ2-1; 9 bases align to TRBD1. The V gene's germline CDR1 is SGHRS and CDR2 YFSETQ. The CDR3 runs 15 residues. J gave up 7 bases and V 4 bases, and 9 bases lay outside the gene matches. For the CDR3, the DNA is TGCGCCAGCAGCGACCGGACAGGGGCCGGGAATGAGCAGTTCTTC. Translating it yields CASSDRTGAGNEQFF. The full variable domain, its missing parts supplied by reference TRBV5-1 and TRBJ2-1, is KAGVTQTPRYLIKTRGQQVTLSCSPISGHRSVSWYQQTPGQGLQFLFEYFSETQRNKGNFPGRFSGRQFSNSRSEMNVSTLELGDSALYLCASSDRTGAGNEQFFGPGTRLTVL.

DNA of the CDR3: TGTGCCAGCAGTTTGTGGGGGACTAGCGGGAGTAATGAGCAGTTCTTC. This translates into CASSLWGTSGSNEQFF. The chain has TRBV27 and TRBJ2-1; 14 bases align to TRBD2. This CDR3 has 16 amino acids. Trimming took 3 bases from V and 7 from J; bases not matched to a gene: 5. The germline CDR1 and CDR2 sequences are MNHEY and SMNVEV (reference sequence).

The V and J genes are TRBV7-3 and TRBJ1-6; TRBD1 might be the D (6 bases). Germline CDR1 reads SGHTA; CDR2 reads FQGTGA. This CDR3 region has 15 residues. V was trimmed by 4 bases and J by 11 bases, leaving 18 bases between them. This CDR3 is CASSWTAPGRAPLHF. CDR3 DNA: TGTGCCAGCAGCTGGACAGCCCCGGGGCGGGCACCCCTCCACTTT. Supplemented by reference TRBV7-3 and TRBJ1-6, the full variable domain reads GAGVSQTPSNKVTEKGKYVELRCDPISGHTALYWYRQSLGQGPEFLIYFQGTGAADDSGLPNDRFFAVRPEGSVSTLKIQRTERGDSAVYLCASSWTAPGRAPLHFGNGTRLTVT.

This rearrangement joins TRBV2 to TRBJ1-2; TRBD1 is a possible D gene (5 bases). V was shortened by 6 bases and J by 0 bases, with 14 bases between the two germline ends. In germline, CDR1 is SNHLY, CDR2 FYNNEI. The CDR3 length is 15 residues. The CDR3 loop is CASSPVGGANYGYTF. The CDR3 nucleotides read TGTGCCAGCAGCCCCGTCGGAGGGGCTAACTATGGCTACACCTTC.